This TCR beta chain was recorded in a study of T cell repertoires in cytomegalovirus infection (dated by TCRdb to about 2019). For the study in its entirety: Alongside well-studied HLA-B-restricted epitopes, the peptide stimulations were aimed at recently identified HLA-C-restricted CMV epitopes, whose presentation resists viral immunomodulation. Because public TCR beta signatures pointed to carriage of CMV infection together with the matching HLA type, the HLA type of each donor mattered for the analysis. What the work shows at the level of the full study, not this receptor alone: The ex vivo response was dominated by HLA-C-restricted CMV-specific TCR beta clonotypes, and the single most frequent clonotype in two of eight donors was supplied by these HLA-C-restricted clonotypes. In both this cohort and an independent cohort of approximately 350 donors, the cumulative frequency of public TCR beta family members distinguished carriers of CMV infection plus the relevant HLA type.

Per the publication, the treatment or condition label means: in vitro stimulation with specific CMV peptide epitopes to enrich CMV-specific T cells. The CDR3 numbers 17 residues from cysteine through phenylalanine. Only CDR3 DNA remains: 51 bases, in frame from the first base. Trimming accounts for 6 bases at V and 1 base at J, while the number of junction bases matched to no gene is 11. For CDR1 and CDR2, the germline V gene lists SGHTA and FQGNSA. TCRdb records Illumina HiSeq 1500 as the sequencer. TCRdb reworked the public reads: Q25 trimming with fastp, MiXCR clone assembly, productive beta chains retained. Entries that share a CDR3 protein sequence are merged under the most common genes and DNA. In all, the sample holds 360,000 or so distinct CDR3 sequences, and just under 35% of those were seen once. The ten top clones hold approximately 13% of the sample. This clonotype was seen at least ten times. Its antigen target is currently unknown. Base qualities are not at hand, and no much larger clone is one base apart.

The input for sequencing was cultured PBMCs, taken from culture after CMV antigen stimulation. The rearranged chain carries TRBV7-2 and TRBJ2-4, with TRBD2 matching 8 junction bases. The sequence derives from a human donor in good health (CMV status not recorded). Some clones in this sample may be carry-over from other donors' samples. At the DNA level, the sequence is TGTGCCAGCAGTTGGACGGGAGGGGCGGGGGCCAAAAACATTCAGTACTTC. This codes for CASSWTGGAGAKNIQYF.